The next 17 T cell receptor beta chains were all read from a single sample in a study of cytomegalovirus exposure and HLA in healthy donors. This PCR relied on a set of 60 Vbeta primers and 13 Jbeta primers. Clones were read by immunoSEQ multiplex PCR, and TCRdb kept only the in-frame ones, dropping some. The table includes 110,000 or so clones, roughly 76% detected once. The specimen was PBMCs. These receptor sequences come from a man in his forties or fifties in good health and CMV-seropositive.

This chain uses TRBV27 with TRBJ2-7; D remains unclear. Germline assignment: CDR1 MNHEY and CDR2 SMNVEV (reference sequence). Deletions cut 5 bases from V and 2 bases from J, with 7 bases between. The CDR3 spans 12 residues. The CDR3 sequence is CASSGATYEQYF. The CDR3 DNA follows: TGTGCCAGCAGTGGAGCCACCTACGAGCAGTACTTC.

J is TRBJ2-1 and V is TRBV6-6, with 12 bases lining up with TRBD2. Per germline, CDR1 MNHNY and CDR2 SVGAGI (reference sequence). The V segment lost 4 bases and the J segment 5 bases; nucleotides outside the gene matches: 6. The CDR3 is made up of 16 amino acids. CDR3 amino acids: CASSSSGGAINNEQFF. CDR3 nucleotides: TGTGCCAGCAGTTCTAGCGGGGGGGCCATCAACAATGAGCAGTTCTTC.

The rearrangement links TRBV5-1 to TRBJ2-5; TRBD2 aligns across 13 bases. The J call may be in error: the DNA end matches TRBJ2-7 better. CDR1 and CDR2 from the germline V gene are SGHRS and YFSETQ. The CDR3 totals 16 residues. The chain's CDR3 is CASSVSLAGGPDEQYF. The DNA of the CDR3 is TGCGCCAGCAGCGTTTCACTAGCGGGAGGGCCGGACGAGCAGTACTTC.

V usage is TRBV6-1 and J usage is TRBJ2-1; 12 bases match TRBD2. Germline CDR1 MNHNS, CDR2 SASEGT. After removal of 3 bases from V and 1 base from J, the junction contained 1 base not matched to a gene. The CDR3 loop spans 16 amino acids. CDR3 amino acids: CASSETSGGSYNEQFF. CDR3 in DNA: TGTGCCAGCAGTGAGACTAGCGGGGGATCCTACAATGAGCAGTTCTTC.

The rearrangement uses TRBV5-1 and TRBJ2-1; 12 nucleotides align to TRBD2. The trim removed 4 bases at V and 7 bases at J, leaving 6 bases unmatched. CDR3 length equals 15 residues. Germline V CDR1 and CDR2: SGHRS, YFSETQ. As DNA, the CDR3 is TGCGCCAGCAGCCCCCCTAGCGGGGGGGGGAATGAGCAGTTCTTC. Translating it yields CASSPPSGGGNEQFF.

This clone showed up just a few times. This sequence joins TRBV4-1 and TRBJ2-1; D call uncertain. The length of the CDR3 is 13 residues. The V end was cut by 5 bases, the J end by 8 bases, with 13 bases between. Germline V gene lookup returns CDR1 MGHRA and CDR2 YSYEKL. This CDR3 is CASSSRDRDEQFF. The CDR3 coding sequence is TGCGCCAGCAGCTCCCGAGATCGCGATGAGCAGTTCTTC.

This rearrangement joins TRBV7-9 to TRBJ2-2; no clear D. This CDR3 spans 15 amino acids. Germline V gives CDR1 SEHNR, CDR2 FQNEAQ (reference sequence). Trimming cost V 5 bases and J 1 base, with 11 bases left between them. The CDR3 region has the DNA TGTGCCAGCAGCCGCGAGATAAAGAACACCGGGGAGCTGTTTTTT. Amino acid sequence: CASSREIKNTGELFF.

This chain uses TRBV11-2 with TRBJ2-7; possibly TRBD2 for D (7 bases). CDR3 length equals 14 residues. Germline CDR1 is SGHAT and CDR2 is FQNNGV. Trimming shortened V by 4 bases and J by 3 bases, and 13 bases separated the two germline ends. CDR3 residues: CASSYVGGLYEQYF. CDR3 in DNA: TGTGCCAGCAGCTACGTCGGGGGGCTCTACGAGCAGTACTTC. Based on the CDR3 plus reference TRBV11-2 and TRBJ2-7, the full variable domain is EAGVAQSPRYKIIEKRQSVAFWCNPISGHATLYWYQQILGQGPKLLIQFQNNGVVDDSQLPKDRFSAERLKGVDSTLKIQPAKLEDSAVYLCASSYVGGLYEQYFGPGTRLTVT.

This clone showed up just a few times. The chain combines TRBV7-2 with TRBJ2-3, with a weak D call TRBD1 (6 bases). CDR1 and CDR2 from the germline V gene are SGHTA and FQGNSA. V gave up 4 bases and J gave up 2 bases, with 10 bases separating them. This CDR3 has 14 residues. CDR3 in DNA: TGTGCCAGCAGCTCGGACAGACCCACAGATACGCAGTATTTT. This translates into CASSSDRPTDTQYF.

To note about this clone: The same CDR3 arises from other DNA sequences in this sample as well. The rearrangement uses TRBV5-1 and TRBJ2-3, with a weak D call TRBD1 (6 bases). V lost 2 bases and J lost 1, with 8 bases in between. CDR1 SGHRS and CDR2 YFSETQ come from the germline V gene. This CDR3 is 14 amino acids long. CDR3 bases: TGCGCCAGCAGCTTACAGGGAGGCACAGATACGCAGTATTTT. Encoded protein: CASSLQGGTDTQYF.

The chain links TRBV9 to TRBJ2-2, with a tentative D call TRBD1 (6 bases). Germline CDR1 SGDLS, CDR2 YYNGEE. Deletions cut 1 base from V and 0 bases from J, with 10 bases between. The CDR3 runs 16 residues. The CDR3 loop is CASSVRQGTNTGELFF. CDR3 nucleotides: TGTGCCAGCAGCGTAAGGCAGGGGACGAACACCGGGGAGCTGTTTTTT.

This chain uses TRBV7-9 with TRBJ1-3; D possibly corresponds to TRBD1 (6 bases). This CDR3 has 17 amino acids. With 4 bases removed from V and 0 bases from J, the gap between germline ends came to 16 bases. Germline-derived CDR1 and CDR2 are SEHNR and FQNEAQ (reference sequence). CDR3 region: CASSSNRVTFSGNTIYF. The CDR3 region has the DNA TGTGCCAGCAGCTCGAACAGGGTGACCTTCTCTGGAAACACCATATATTTT.

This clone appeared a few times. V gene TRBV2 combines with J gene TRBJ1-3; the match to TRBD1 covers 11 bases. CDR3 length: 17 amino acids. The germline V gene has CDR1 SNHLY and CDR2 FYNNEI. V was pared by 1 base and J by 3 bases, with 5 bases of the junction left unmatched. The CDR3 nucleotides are TGTGCCAGCAGTGAAGAAGGACAGGGGGCTTTTGGAAACACCATATATTTT. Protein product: CASSEEGQGAFGNTIYF.

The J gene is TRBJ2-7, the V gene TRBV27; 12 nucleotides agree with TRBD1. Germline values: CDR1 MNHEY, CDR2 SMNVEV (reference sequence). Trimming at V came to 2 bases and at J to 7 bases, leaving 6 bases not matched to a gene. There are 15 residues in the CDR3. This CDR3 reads CASSLEGQGALEQYF. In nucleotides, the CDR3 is TGTGCCAGCAGTTTAGAGGGACAGGGGGCGTTGGAGCAGTACTTC.

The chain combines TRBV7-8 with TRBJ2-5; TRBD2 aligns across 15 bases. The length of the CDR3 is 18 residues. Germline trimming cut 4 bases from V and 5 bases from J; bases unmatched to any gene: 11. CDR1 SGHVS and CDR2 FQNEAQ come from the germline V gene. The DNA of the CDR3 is TGTGCCAGCAGCTGGGTCTGGACTAGCGGGGGGGGGTGGGAGACCCAGTACTTC. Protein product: CASSWVWTSGGGWETQYF.

CDR3 amino acids: CASSDSSGRSDTQYF. CDR3 nucleotide sequence: TGTGCCAGCAGTGACTCCAGCGGGAGGTCAGATACGCAGTATTTT. The chain uses TRBV6-4 and TRBJ2-3; TRBD2 aligns across 9 bases. CDR1 is MRHNA, CDR2 SNTAGT, per germline. This CDR3 is built from 15 residues. The V gene end was trimmed by 0 bases and the J gene end by 4 bases; junction bases not matched to a gene: 2.

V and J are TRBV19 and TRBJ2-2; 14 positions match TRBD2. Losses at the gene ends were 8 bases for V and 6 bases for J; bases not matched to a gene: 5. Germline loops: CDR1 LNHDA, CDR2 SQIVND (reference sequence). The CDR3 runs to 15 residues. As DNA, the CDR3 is TGTGCCAGTCGGGGGACTAGCGGGAGTTCCGGGGAGCTGTTTTTT. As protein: CASRGTSGSSGELFF.